The entry below gives a single TCR beta chain sequence along with its context. No antigen is known for it. Base quality data are lacking; no much larger clone is found one base away. Using the deep immunoSEQ assay, multiplex PCR amplified TCR CDR3 regions from genomic DNA. For each cell subset, the extracted genomic DNA was distributed evenly across all wells of several immunoSEQ 96-well plates, and each plate served as one replicate. Each replicate PCR for sorted subsets received roughly 0.2 ug genomic DNA, equal to about 30,000 T cell genomes. The purified libraries were quantified using a Qubit 3.0 fluorometer, sized with a Bioanalyzer 2100, and then quantified again using the KAPA Library Quantification kit. Every immunoSEQ 96-well plate was sequenced on a dedicated single-read 150-cycle Illumina NextSeq 550 flow cell. On the authors' methods: The immunoSEQ output contained only junctional sequences without quality scores, so filtering could not match that applied to full-length reads. Sequences were annotated with PyIR, a Python wrapper for IgBLAST v1.9, and V/J genes and CDR3 were assigned using IMGT germline references. Reads were removed for weak V/J assignments (E-value above 1e-6), missing CDR3, stop codons, out-of-frame junctions, or ambiguous translated residues. V3J clonotypes were defined as sequences sharing the same inferred V gene, J gene, and CDR3 amino acid sequence. Percentage overlap between repertoires was calculated by dividing the number of shared unique clonotypes by the size of the smaller repertoire. RTK rarefaction, the Chao1 estimator, and Recon v2.1 estimates of unobserved clonotypes were used to assess repertoire richness. Generation probabilities for all TCRbeta clonotypes obtained by the gDNA method from a handful of donors were computed using OLGA. As stored in TCRdb, this immuneACCESS dataset retains in-frame rearrangements with V and J assigned. A fraction of the clones does not appear; measured against another copy, unresolved V genes explain less than half of the discrepancy, and the remainder lacks a known reason. That table supplies the V and J calls and clone size; D and trimming were determined from the DNA. In all, the sample holds 2,500,000 or so clones, and 93% of those were seen once. In total, the top ten clones hold about 0.34% of the sample.

The CDR3 holds 15 amino acids from the cysteine to the phenylalanine. Of the read, only the CDR3 DNA is kept; its 45 bases are in frame from base 1. The germline V gene encodes CDR1 MDHEN and CDR2 SYDVKM. V is cut by 1 base and J by 0 bases, and the space between the germline ends is 7 bases. The donors were healthy, HIV-negative adults who had no recently reported acute infections or vaccinations. All donors were Caucasian adults living in Nashville, Tennessee, USA. CD4+ T cells were enriched by magnetic negative selection, after which naive cells were positively selected on CD45RA and the negative fraction was taken as the memory subset. Blood was obtained by leukapheresis, after which PBMCs were separated by Ficoll-Histopaque density gradient centrifugation and cryopreserved in liquid nitrogen vapor phase. Analytical flow cytometry was used to check the purity and quantity of each magnetically sorted T cell population. Genomic DNA was isolated from every sorted fraction and measured by UV absorbance on a Nanodrop 2000c.

This sample is drawn from a study of shared clonotypes between healthy human individuals (dated by TCRdb to 2018 to 2021). Study-level background: A couple of women and a few men aged 18 to 49 years were included in the cohort. To estimate repertoire size and how much clonotypes are shared between individuals, the study performed deep sequencing of blood TCR repertoires from a few healthy adults. For each donor, three plates each were used for CD4 naive and CD4 memory, two plates were used for CD8 naive, and one plate was used for CD8 memory. Between about 0.94 and 8.9 billion PBMCs per donor were obtained by leukapheresis. To increase sequencing depth and limit assay-specific biases, TCR repertoire library preparation and sequencing were carried out by different laboratories using diverse techniques.

Overall study outcomes, separate from this receptor: Naive subsets generally had larger estimated clonotype richness than memory subsets. Rarefaction of sorted-subset datasets indicated incomplete sequencing despite the large sequencing depth. Based on pairwise subsampling, the degree of clonotype sharing among donors was expected to be affected by sequencing depth. Because the study included only a small number of donors, the genetic and exposure-history diversity represented was limited. Compared with non-shared clonotypes, clonotypes shared by all four sorted-subset donors had higher generation probabilities. Across four donors, roughly 5.4% of naive CD4, roughly 3.4% of naive CD8, under 2.5% of memory CD4, and under 0.45% of memory CD8 clonotypes were shared. Sampling was restricted to blood, and TCR repertoires in tissue are likely to differ from TCR repertoires in blood.

Sequenced material: naive CD4+ T cells from PBMCs. Read against the paper, the sample's cell subset or site label means: CD45RA+ positively selected. The rearranged chain carries TRBV28 and TRBJ1-3, with an unclear D gene assignment. The sequence derives from a man aged 18 to 30 in good health. Some clones in this sample may be carry-over from other donors' samples. CDR3 protein: CASSLSPVSGNTIYF. The base sequence is TGTGCCAGCAGTTTATCGCCAGTCTCTGGAAACACCATATATTTT.